Listed below are T cell receptor beta chains from one sample, sequenced in a study of molecular identifiers for immune sequencing clone quantification. TCRdb reprocessed the PCR reads via MiXCR and lists one record per CDR3 protein. Of some 590,000 distinct CDR3 sequences listed, about 25% were seen once; the top ten hold 0.7% to 0.95%. Sequencing used naive CD8+ T cells from blood, with Jurkat cell RNA spiked in. The receptors derive from a human donor in good health. Some libraries in this study had Jurkat cell RNA spiked in. The CDR3 runs from the conserved cysteine through the conserved F or W. D genes are given only for firm matches. Not all rows give a size; the values are once, few, many and, for expanded clones, a class.

d_call clone_size j_call v_call cdr3_aa cdr3_nt
. . TRBJ2-7 TRBV5-1 CASSLVPLNYEQYF TGCGCCAGCAGCTTGGTCCCCCTAAACTACGAGCAGTACTTC
. once TRBJ2-3 TRBV7-2 CASSPRWAAGTATQYF TGTGCCAGCAGCCCCCGGTGGGCAGCTGGCACAGCTACGCAGTATTTT
. . TRBJ1-1 TRBV6-6 CASIMGLQLENTEAFF TGTGCCAGCATCATGGGGTTACAGCTGGAGAACACTGAAGCTTTCTTT
. . TRBJ1-6 TRBV6-5 CASSYGGASPLHF TGTGCCAGCAGTTATGGGGGAGCGTCACCCCTCCACTTT
. many TRBJ2-1 TRBV7-9 CASSLGVGLVNEQFF TGTGCCAGCAGCTTAGGGGTGGGCCTGGTTAATGAGCAGTTCTTC
TRBD1 few TRBJ1-2 TRBV5-3 CASSPWTGGHGYTF TGTGCCAGCAGCCCCTGGACAGGGGGACATGGCTACACCTTC
TRBD2 many TRBJ2-5 TRBV7-2 CASSPRTSGYQETQYF TGTGCCAGCAGCCCCCGGACTAGCGGGTACCAAGAGACCCAGTACTTC
TRBD2 . TRBJ2-1 TRBV7-9 CASSLSPGSGDEQLF TGTGCCAGCAGCTTGTCTCCGGGGAGCGGGGATGAGCAGCTCTTC
. few TRBJ2-2 TRBV19 CASITQNTGELFF TGTGCCAGTATCACCCAGAACACCGGGGAGCTGTTTTTT
. few TRBJ2-1 TRBV2 CASNGVASYNEQFF TGTGCCAGCAATGGGGTAGCTAGCTACAATGAGCAGTTCTTC
. once TRBJ1-1 TRBV13 CASSPARTAAFF TGTGCCAGCAGTCCTGCGAGGACTGCAGCTTTCTTT
TRBD2 many TRBJ2-3 TRBV27 CASRLAGSTDTQYF TGTGCCAGCAGACTAGCGGGGAGCACAGATACGCAGTATTTT
TRBD1 . TRBJ2-7 TRBV5-4 CASSLRTGMSSYEQYF TGTGCCAGCAGCCTTAGGACAGGCATGAGCTCCTACGAGCAGTACTTC
. few TRBJ2-7 TRBV28 CASSFRVYEQYF TGTGCCAGCAGTTTTAGGGTCTACGAGCAGTACTTC
. . TRBJ1-1 TRBV19 CASRSEGTEAFF TGTGCCAGTAGATCAGAGGGCACTGAAGCTTTCTTT
. many TRBJ1-1 TRBV6-2/TRBV6-3 CASSYVSQWAFF TGTGCCAGCAGTTACGTTTCCCAATGGGCTTTCTTT
. few TRBJ2-7 TRBV5-6 CASSLGWSEQYF TGTGCCAGCAGCTTGGGGTGGAGCGAGCAGTACTTC
. . TRBJ1-1 TRBV9 CASSAIAGDTEAFF TGTGCCAGCAGCGCCATAGCCGGGGACACTGAAGCTTTCTTT
. . TRBJ2-5 TRBV7-9 CASSLELVSETQYF TGTGCCAGCAGCTTAGAGCTAGTCTCAGAGACCCAGTACTTC
TRBD1 many TRBJ2-7 TRBV20-1 CSRLDRADYEQYF TGCAGTAGACTGGACAGGGCAGATTACGAGCAGTACTTC